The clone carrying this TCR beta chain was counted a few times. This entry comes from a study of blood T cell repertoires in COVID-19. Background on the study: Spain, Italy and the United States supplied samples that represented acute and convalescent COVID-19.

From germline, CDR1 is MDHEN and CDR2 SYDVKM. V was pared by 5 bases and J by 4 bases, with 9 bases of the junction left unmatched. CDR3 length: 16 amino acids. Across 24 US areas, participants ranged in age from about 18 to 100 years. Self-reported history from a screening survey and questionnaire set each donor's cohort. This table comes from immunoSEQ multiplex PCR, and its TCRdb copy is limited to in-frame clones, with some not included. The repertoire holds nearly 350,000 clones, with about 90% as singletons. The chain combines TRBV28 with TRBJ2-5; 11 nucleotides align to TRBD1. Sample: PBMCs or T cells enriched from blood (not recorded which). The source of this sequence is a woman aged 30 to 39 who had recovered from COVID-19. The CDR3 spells CASSTAGTGGGETQYF. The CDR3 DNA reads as TGTGCCAGCAGTACCGCTGGGACAGGGGGTGGAGAGACCCAGTACTTC.